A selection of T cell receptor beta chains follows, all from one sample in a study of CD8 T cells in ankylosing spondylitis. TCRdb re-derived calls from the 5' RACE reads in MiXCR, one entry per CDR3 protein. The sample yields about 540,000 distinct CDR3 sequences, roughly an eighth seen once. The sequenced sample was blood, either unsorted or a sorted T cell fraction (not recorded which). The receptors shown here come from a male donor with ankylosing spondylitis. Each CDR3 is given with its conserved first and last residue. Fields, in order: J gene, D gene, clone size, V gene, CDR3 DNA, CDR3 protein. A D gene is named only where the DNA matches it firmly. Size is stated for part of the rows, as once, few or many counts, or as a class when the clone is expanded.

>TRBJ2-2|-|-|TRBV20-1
TGCAGTGCTTCCGTTGGTAGTGGCACCGGGGAGCTGTTTTTT
CSASVGSGTGELFF
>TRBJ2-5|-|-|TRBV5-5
TGTGCCAGCAGCTTCGCCTGGACTTCCCTGGGGGAGACCCAGTACTTC
CASSFAWTSLGETQYF
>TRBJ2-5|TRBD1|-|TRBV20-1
TGCAGTGCTAGACAGGGGGCGATAGAGACCCAGTACTTC
CSARQGAIETQYF
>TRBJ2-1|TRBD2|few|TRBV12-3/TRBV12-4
TGTGCCAGCAGCCTCGGTGGTAGCGGGAGTTTTTATGAGCAGTTCTTC
CASSLGGSGSFYEQFF
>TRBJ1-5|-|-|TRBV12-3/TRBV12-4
TGTGCCAGCAGTTTAAACGCCAATCAGCCCCAGCATTTT
CASSLNANQPQHF
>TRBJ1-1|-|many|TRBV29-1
TGCAGCGTCCAACAGGGGAACACTGAAGCTTTCTTT
CSVQQGNTEAFF
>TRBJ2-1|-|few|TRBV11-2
TGTGCCAGCAGCTCGAGGGGACCCAACTACAATGAGCAGTTCTTC
CASSSRGPNYNEQFF
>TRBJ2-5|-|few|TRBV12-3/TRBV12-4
TGTGCCAGCAAAGGGACAGGCCTCCGGGGGGCCCAGTACTTC
CASKGTGLRGAQYF
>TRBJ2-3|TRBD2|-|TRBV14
TGTGCCAGCAGCCCGGGACTAGCGGAAACCACAGATACGCAGTATTTT
CASSPGLAETTDTQYF
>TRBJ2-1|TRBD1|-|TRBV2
TGTGCCAGCAGTGTCCGGACAGGGGGCGGAATGAATGGCCACAATGAGCAGTTCTTC
CASSVRTGGGMNGHNEQFF
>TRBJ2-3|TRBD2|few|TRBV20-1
TGCAGTGCTGGTTTAGCGGGAGAGACAGATACGCAGTATTTT
CSAGLAGETDTQYF
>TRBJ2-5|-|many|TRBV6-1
TGTGCCAGCAGAGTTGGTACCCAAGAGACCCAGTACTTC
CASRVGTQETQYF
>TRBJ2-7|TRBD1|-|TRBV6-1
TGTGCCAGCAGTGGCCCAGACAGGGGACTTTCCTACGAGCAGTACTTC
CASSGPDRGLSYEQYF
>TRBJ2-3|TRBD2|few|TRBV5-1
TGCGCCAGCAGTACTAGCGGCACAGGCGAACGCACAGATACGCAGTATTTT
CASSTSGTGERTDTQYF
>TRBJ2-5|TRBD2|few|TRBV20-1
TGCAGTGCTGGACTAGCGGGAGAGACCCAGTACTTC
CSAGLAGETQYF
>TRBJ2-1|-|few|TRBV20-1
TGCAGTGCTAGATTAGGGGGTGGATACAATGAGCAGTTCTTC
CSARLGGGYNEQFF
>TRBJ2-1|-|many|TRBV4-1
TGCGCCAGCAGCCAAGTTAGGCTAGGGTCCTACAATGAGCAGTTCTTC
CASSQVRLGSYNEQFF
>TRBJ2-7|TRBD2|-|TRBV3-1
TGTGCCAGCAGCCCTGGGACTAGCGGCCATTCCTACGAGCAGTACTTC
CASSPGTSGHSYEQYF
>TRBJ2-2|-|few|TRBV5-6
TGTGCCAGCAGCTCCTTAGAGGGGGAGCTGTTTTTT
CASSSLEGELFF
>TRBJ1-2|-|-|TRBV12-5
TGTGCTAGTGGTTTGTCTCCAGCCGGGGGCTACACCTTC
CASGLSPAGGYTF
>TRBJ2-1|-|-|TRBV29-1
TGCAGCGGGAACGGACAGCCCAATGAGCAGTTCTTC
CSGNGQPNEQFF
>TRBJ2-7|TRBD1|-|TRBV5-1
TGCGCCAGCAGCCTAGATCCTGACAGGGTCTACGAGCAGTACTTC
CASSLDPDRVYEQYF
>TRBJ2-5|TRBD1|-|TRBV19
TGTGCCAGCCGGGACAGTCCGTACCAAGAGACCCAGTACTTC
CASRDSPYQETQYF
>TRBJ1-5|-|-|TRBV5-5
TGTGCCAGCAGCTCTGACAGCTATTATCAGCCCCAGCATTTT
CASSSDSYYQPQHF
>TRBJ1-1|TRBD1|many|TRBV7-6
TGTGCCAGCAGCTTCACAGGGGTTACTGAAGCTTTCTTT
CASSFTGVTEAFF
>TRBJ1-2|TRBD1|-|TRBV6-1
TGTGCCAGCAGTGAACGGGAGCAGGGGGCGATCAAATATGGCTACACCTTC
CASSEREQGAIKYGYTF
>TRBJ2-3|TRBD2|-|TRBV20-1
TGCAGTGCCACACAGACTAGCGGGAGGGCCGTAGATACGCAGTATTTT
CSATQTSGRAVDTQYF
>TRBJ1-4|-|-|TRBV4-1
TGCGCCAGCAGCCCAACGGGCCTCCGTGAAAAACTGTTTTTT
CASSPTGLREKLFF
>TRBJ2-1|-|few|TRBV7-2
TGTGCCAGCAACTTGCTCGGGGAATACAATGAGCAGTTCTTC
CASNLLGEYNEQFF
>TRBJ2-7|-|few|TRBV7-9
TGTGCCAGCAGCTTTCTTTCATCATCCTACGAGCAGTACTTC
CASSFLSSSYEQYF
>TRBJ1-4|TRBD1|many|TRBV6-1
TGTGCCAGCTACAGGGACAGGATCAATGAAAAACTGTTTTTT
CASYRDRINEKLFF
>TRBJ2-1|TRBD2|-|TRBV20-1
TGCAGTGCTAGAGTACTAGCGGTGCTCTATGAGCAGTTCTTC
CSARVLAVLYEQFF